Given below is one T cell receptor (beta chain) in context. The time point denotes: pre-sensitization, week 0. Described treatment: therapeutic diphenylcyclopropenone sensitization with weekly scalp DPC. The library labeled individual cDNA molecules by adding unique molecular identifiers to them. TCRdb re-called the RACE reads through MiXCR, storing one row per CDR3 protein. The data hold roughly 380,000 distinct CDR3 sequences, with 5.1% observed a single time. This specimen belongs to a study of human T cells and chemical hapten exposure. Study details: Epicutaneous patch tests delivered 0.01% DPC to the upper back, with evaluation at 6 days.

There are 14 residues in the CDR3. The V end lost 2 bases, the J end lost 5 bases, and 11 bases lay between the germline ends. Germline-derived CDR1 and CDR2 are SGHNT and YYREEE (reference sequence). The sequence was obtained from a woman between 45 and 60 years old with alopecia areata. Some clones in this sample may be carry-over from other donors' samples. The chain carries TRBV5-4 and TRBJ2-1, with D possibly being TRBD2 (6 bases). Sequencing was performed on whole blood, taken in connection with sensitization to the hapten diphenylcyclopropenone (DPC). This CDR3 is CASSFPGGHNEQFF. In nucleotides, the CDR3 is TGTGCCAGCAGCTTTCCCGGGGGACACAATGAGCAGTTCTTC.